One sample yielded the 12 T cell receptor beta chains listed below, sequenced in a study of shared clonotypes between healthy human individuals. Clones were sequenced by immunoSEQ multiplex PCR, and TCRdb holds only the in-frame ones, with some missing. The profile covers hundreds of thousands of clones, with around 78% appearing a single time and roughly 1.9% taken by the ten largest. Material for sequencing was memory CD4+ T cells sorted from blood. Stated subset: CD45RA-negative fraction. The receptors originated from a woman between 25 and 40 years old in good health.

The CDR3: CASSKTGVPSSQPQHF. CDR3 sequence (DNA): TGTGCCAGCAGCAAGACCGGGGTCCCGTCCTCTCAGCCCCAGCATTTT. The rearrangement joins TRBV7-8 to TRBJ1-5; no clear D gene. The CDR3 spans 16 residues. V lost 5 bases to trimming and J lost 6 bases, with 20 bases between them. Per the germline V gene, CDR1 is SGHVS and CDR2 is FQNEAQ.

The genes are TRBV10-1 and TRBJ2-7; D is perhaps TRBD1 (5 bases). There are 12 residues in the CDR3. V was clipped by 6 bases and J by 6 bases, with 12 bases between them. Germline V gene data show CDR1 as WNHNN and CDR2 as SYGVQD (reference sequence). The CDR3 here is CASRPWGLEQYF. The CDR3 DNA reads TGCGCCAGCAGGCCTTGGGGCCTCGAGCAGTACTTC.

Concerning this clone: A far larger clone is off by one base, so a read error is likely. The chain links TRBV4-3 to TRBJ2-5; D unclear. CDR3 size: 11 residues. Per germline, CDR1 LGHNA and CDR2 YSLEER. V lost 2 bases and J lost 4, with 2 bases in between. CDR3: CASSQRETQYF. The CDR3 bases are TGCGCCAGCAGCCAACGAGAGACCCAGTACTTC.

The rearrangement joins TRBV27 to TRBJ2-5; D is uncertain. Near its end, the DNA agrees better with TRBJ2-7, so the J call may be wrong. The CDR3 spans 11 residues. Germline V CDR1 and CDR2: MNHEY, SMNVEV (reference sequence). The CDR3 DNA reads TGTGCCAGCGGCCTTAGATACGAGCAGTACTTC. The encoded protein is CASGLRYEQYF.

V is TRBV28 and J is TRBJ2-7, with 7 bases matching TRBD2. The germline V gene encodes CDR1 MDHEN and CDR2 SYDVKM. J was trimmed by 12 bases and V by 4 bases; bases with no gene match: 9. The CDR3 is 12 amino acids. CDR3: CASSSPGRGGYF. The CDR3, as DNA: TGTGCCAGCAGTTCCCCTGGGAGGGGAGGGTACTTC. Full variable domain (rest looked up from reference TRBV28 and TRBJ2-7): DVKVTQSSRYLVKRTGEKVFLECVQDMDHENMFWYRQDPGLGLRLIYFSYDVKMKEKGDIPEGYSVSREKKERFSLILESASTNQTSMYLCASSSPGRGGYFGPGTRLTVT.

The V call is TRBV18, the J call TRBJ2-3; tentative D call: TRBD2 (5 bases). Germline V lookup: CDR1 KGHSH, CDR2 LQKENI. V gave up 3 bases and J gave up 6 bases, with 10 bases separating them. The CDR3 covers 13 residues. The CDR3 DNA is TGTGCCAGCTCACCGTATACGGGGGATACGCAGTATTTT. Amino acid sequence: CASSPYTGDTQYF.

This clone appeared a single time. The same CDR3 is also encoded by other DNA sequences in this sample. The genes are TRBV5-1 and TRBJ2-5, with D perhaps TRBD2 (5 bases). V was clipped by 4 bases and J by 0 bases, with 10 bases between them. The CDR3 loop spans 14 amino acids. Germline-derived CDR1 and CDR2 are SGHRS and YFSETQ. For the CDR3, the DNA is TGCGCCAGCAGCCCCCGGGAAAACCAAGAGACCCAGTACTTC. The encoded protein is CASSPRENQETQYF.

The chain is built from TRBV6-4 and TRBJ1-2, with 9 positions matching TRBD1. CDR3 length: 11 amino acids. Germline CDR1 MRHNA, CDR2 SNTAGT. The junction had 6 bases not matched to a gene; V was cut back by 7 bases and J by 12 bases. CDR3 region: CASTRQGGDTF. CDR3 sequence (DNA): TGTGCCAGCACCCGACAGGGGGGGGACACCTTC.

The V gene is TRBV28, the J gene TRBJ2-3; D possibly matches TRBD1 or TRBD2 (5 bases each). The germline V gene encodes CDR1 MDHEN and CDR2 SYDVKM. Between the trimmed V and J ends, which lost 11 bases and 1 base, there was a span of 13 bases. The CDR3 runs to 13 residues. The CDR3 DNA is TGTGCCGCCACTGAGGGGCGCACAGATACGCAGTATTTT. Its translation: CAATEGRTDTQYF. The entire variable domain, with the rest obtained from reference TRBV28 and TRBJ2-3, is as follows: DVKVTQSSRYLVKRTGEKVFLECVQDMDHENMFWYRQDPGLGLRLIYFSYDVKMKEKGDIPEGYSVSREKKERFSLILESASTNQTSMYLCAATEGRTDTQYFGPGTRLTVL.

The gene calls are TRBV12-5 and TRBJ1-5, with D uncertain. Germline V CDR1 and CDR2: LGHNT, FRNRAP. Trimming removed 6 bases from V and 3 bases from J, with 18 bases in between. The CDR3 length is 16 residues. The CDR3 here is CASGTSCRRVNQPQHF. CDR3 bases: TGTGCTAGTGGCACCTCATGCCGACGGGTCAATCAGCCCCAGCATTTT.

The V gene is TRBV5-5, the J gene TRBJ2-7; possible D gene TRBD1, 5 bases. Germline values: CDR1 SGHKS, CDR2 YYEKEE (reference sequence). CDR3 length: 13 amino acids. Trimming pared 4 bases from V and 1 base from J, leaving 9 bases between. CDR3 coding DNA: TGTGCCAGCAGCCTGCAGGGTTCCTACGAGCAGTACTTC. Translating gives CASSLQGSYEQYF.

The chain combines TRBV7-8 with TRBJ2-7; 8 nucleotides match TRBD1. Germline V lookup: CDR1 SGHVS, CDR2 FQNEAQ. The CDR3 covers 15 residues. J lost 2 bases, V lost 4 bases, and 7 bases had no gene match. CDR3 sequence: CASSSRGQETYEQYF. In DNA, the CDR3 is TGTGCCAGCAGCTCAAGGGGACAGGAGACCTACGAGCAGTACTTC.